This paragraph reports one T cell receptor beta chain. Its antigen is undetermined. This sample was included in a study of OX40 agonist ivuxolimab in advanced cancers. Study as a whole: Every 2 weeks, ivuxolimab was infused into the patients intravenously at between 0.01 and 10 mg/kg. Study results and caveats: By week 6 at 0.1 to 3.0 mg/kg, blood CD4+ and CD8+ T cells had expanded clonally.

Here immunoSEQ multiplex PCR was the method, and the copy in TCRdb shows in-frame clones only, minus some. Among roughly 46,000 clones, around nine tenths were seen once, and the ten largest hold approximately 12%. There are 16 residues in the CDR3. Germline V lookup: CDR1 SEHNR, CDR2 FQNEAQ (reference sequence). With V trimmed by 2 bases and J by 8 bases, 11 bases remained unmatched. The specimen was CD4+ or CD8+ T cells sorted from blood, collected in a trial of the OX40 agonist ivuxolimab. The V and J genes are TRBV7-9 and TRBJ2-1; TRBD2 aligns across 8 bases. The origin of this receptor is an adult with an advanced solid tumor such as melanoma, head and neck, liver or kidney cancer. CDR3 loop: CASSLLAGLGHDEQFF. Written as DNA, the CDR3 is TGTGCCAGCAGCTTATTAGCGGGACTGGGGCACGATGAGCAGTTCTTC.